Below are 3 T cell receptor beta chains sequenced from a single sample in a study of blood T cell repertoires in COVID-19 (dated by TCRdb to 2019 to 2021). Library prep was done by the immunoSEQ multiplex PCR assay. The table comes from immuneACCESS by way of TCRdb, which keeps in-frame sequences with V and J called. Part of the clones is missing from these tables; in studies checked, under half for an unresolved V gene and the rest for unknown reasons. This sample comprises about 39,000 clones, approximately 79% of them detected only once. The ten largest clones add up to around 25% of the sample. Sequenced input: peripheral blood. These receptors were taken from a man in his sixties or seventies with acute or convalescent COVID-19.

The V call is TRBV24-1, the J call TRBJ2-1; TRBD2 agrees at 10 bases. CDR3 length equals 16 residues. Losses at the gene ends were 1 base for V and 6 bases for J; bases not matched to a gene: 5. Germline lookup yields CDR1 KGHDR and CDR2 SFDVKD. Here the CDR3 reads CATSDFSGRARNEQFF. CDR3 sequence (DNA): TGTGCCACCAGTGATTTCAGCGGGAGGGCCCGCAATGAGCAGTTCTTC.

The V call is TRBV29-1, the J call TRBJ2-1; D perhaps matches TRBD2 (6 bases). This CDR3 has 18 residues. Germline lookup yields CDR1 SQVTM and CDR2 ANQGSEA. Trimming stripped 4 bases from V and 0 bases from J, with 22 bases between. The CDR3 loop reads CSVAPQPGTLSSYNEQFF. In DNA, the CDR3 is TGCAGCGTTGCCCCACAGCCCGGGACTCTCAGCTCCTACAATGAGCAGTTCTTC.

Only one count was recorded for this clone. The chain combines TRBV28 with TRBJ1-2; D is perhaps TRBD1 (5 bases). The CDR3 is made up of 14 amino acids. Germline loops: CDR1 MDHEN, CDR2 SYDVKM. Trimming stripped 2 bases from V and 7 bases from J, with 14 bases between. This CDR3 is CASSLPKFRAGYTF. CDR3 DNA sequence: TGTGCCAGCAGTTTACCTAAGTTCAGGGCTGGCTACACCTTC.